Listed below are T cell receptor beta chains from one sample, sequenced in a study of sequential checkpoint blockade in melanoma. The protocol was immunoSEQ multiplex PCR, while the TCRdb copy is restricted to in-frame clones and leaves out a portion. The sample lists fewer than 45,000 clones, about nine tenths occurring once. Source: CD8+ T cells sorted from blood (inferred from file names), taken from a patient given nivolumab and ipilimumab in sequence. The receptors were gathered from a human donor with melanoma. CDR3s include the opening cysteine and the closing phenylalanine or tryptophan. The D gene is left open where the match is weak. Size is stated for part of the rows, as once, few or many counts, or as a class when the clone is expanded.

v_call	j_call	clone_size	d_call	cdr3_nt	cdr3_aa
TRBV6-5	TRBJ2-7	NA	NA	TGTGCCAGCAGTTACTTCGACAGCTACGAGCAGTACTTC	CASSYFDSYEQYF
TRBV29-1	TRBJ2-1	NA	TRBD2	TGCAGCGTTGTGGGGAGCGATGCGGGAGGGACCTCCTACAATGAGCAGTTCTTC	CSVVGSDAGGTSYNEQFF
TRBV15	TRBJ1-4	NA	TRBD1	TGTGCCACCAGCGTCCGGGACAGGGGGCGGGCTAATGAAAAACTGTTTTTT	CATSVRDRGRANEKLFF
TRBV6-4	TRBJ2-1	NA	NA	TGTGCCAGCAGTCTCGACTCCAAAAATGAGCAGTTCTTC	CASSLDSKNEQFF
TRBV6-5	TRBJ2-3	once	TRBD2	TGTGCCAGCAGTTACTCATTGGCGGGAGGGGATACGCAGTATTTT	CASSYSLAGGDTQYF
TRBV5-1	TRBJ2-3	NA	NA	TGCGCGATCCCGGAGGGCAAATCGTTTCGAGATACGCAGTATTTT	CAIPEGKSFRDTQYF
TRBV6-6	TRBJ1-1	NA	NA	TGTGCCAGCAGTTACTCTAGAGGGACTGAAGCTTTCTTT	CASSYSRGTEAFF
TRBV6-1	TRBJ2-6	NA	TRBD1	TGTGCCAGCAGTGAGACAGGGAGTCCCTCTGGGGCCAACGTCCTGACTTTC	CASSETGSPSGANVLTF
TRBV15	TRBJ2-2	NA	NA	TGTGCCACCAGCAGAGGGATACAGGGTTTAGGCGGGGAGCTGTTTTTT	CATSRGIQGLGGELFF
TRBV7-6	TRBJ1-5	NA	NA	TGTGCCAGCAGCTTAGGGAGTGTAGAGAGCAATCAGCCCCAGCATTTT	CASSLGSVESNQPQHF
TRBV6-1	TRBJ1-2	NA	NA	TGTGCCAGCAGTGAACGGTCGCCATATGGCTACACCTTC	CASSERSPYGYTF
TRBV9	TRBJ2-3	NA	TRBD1	TGTGCCAGCAGCCGGACAGGAGGAAGCACAGATACGCAGTATTTT	CASSRTGGSTDTQYF
TRBV6-4	TRBJ2-3	NA	TRBD1	TGTGCCACCCCCGGGACAGGGGGCCCAGATACGCAGTATTTT	CATPGTGGPDTQYF
TRBV29-1	TRBJ2-5	once	NA	TGCAGCGCTATACCTCCAGACAGGAACCTCCAAGAGACCCAGTACTTC	CSAIPPDRNLQETQYF
TRBV6-5	TRBJ1-2	once	NA	TGTGCCAGCAGTTACTCTTTCGGGGGGCAGCTTGCCTTC	CASSYSFGGQLAF
TRBV7-6	TRBJ2-2	NA	TRBD2	TGTGCCAGCAGCCCGCGCTTTACTAGCGGAGGATCCGGGGAGCTGTTTTTT	CASSPRFTSGGSGELFF
TRBV19	TRBJ1-3	NA	NA	TGTGCCAGTAGTATAGTGGAGTACTCTGGAAACACCATATATTTT	CASSIVEYSGNTIYF
TRBV25-1	TRBJ1-4	NA	TRBD1	TGTGCCAGCAGTGACCAGGGGGCGCCACTGTTTTTT	CASSDQGAPLFF
TRBV11-3	TRBJ1-2	once	NA	TGTGCCAGCAGAGGGGATATGGACTATGGCTACACCTTC	CASRGDMDYGYTF
TRBV23-1	TRBJ1-5	NA	NA	TGCGCCAGCGGCGGATGGACAGCCGGCGAACAGCCCCAGCATTTT	CASGGWTAGEQPQHF
TRBV7-9	TRBJ2-7	once	NA	TGTGCCAGCAACTTCCCGGGACAAGGCTACGAGCAGTACTTC	CASNFPGQGYEQYF
TRBV13	TRBJ2-5	NA	TRBD2	TGTGCCAGCAGCCGTCAGACTAGCGGGAGTGGGGAGACCCAGTACTTC	CASSRQTSGSGETQYF
TRBV6-5	TRBJ2-7	NA	TRBD1	TGTGCCAGCAGTGACAGGGGGGCTTACGAGCAGTACTTC	CASSDRGAYEQYF
TRBV2	TRBJ1-2	NA	TRBD1	TGTGCCAGCAGCTGGACAGGCCTCCGCTATGGCTACACCTTC	CASSWTGLRYGYTF
TRBV27	TRBJ2-1	NA	TRBD2	TGTGCCAGCAGTCCGCTAGCGGGCGACTACAATGAGCAGTTCTTC	CASSPLAGDYNEQFF
TRBV9	TRBJ2-2	NA	NA	TGTGCCAGCAGCGTAGCAGGCGGGGAGCTGTTTTTT	CASSVAGGELFF
TRBV13	TRBJ2-1	NA	NA	TGTGCCAGCAGCTCCGCGAACAATGAGCAGTTCTTC	CASSSANNEQFF
TRBV19	TRBJ2-2	NA	NA	TGTGCCAGTAGTTGGACTATGACCGGGGAGCTGTTTTTT	CASSWTMTGELFF
TRBV7-9	TRBJ2-7	NA	TRBD2	TGTGCCAGCAGCTTGTCGGCTAGCGGGGCCAGCTCCTACGAGCAGTACTTC	CASSLSASGASSYEQYF